Each of the 24 T cell receptor beta chains below was sequenced from the same sample in a study of multiple sclerosis patients with progressive multifocal leukoencephalopathy (dated by TCRdb to about 2019). The method behind the library was the immunoSEQ multiplex PCR assay. In TCRdb, the immuneACCESS table is reduced to in-frame sequences with V and J assigned. These tables do not hold every clone; where another copy was compared, an unresolved V gene accounts for under half, and the others remain unexplained. Present in this sample are 30,000 or so clones, around 85% of which were seen just once. Clones ranked in the top ten supply around 12% of the sample. The time point label on this specimen signifies: time of PML onset. Explained via the paper, the treatment or condition label denotes: on natalizumab therapy at sampling. Material: PBMCs, obtained from a patient treated with natalizumab. The receptors come from a woman in her thirties with progressive multifocal leukoencephalopathy.

This chain joins TRBV7-3 and TRBJ2-5; D is ambiguous. In germline, CDR1 is SGHTA, CDR2 FQGTGA. With 1 base removed from V and 5 bases from J, the gap between germline ends came to 8 bases. This CDR3 spans 13 amino acids. CDR3 sequence: CASSLIPQETQYF. Written as DNA, the CDR3 is TGTGCCAGCAGCTTAATCCCCCAGGAGACCCAGTACTTC.

This chain links TRBV7-2 with TRBJ1-4, with D possibly TRBD1 on 6 matching bases. Deletions cut 1 base from V and 13 bases from J, with 13 bases between. The length of the CDR3 is 13 residues. Germline CDR1 is SGHTA and CDR2 is FQGNSA. The CDR3 DNA sequence: TGTGCCAGCAGCTTAGGTCAGGGGAGGTTACTGTTTTTT. This translates into CASSLGQGRLLFF.

The chain is built from TRBV28 and TRBJ1-6, with a tentative D call TRBD1 (6 bases). The CDR3 is made up of 14 amino acids. Germline V CDR1 and CDR2: MDHEN, SYDVKM. Trimming cost V 4 bases and J 7 bases, with 11 bases left between them. CDR3 amino acids: CASSSTGSNSPLHF. DNA of the CDR3: TGTGCCAGCAGTTCAACAGGGTCCAATTCACCCCTCCACTTT.

V usage is TRBV5-8 and J usage is TRBJ2-1; D might be TRBD2 (7 bases). V was trimmed by 4 bases and J by 6 bases, leaving 11 bases between them. The V gene's germline CDR1 is SGHTS and CDR2 YDEGEE. The CDR3 runs to 13 residues. The CDR3 protein is CASSVGGRNEQFF. In DNA, the CDR3 is TGTGCCAGCAGCGTGGGGGGGCGCAATGAGCAGTTCTTC.

The V gene is TRBV19, the J gene TRBJ1-1; TRBD1 matches at 10 bases. The CDR3 has 13 residues. Germline lookup yields CDR1 LNHDA and CDR2 SQIVND (reference sequence). Trimming cost V 5 bases and J 10 bases; bases outside gene matches: 7. The CDR3 DNA sequence: TGTGCCAGTAGTCCGGCGGGGGACAGGGGAGCTTTCTTT. This gives the protein CASSPAGDRGAFF. The variable domain in full, with the rest retrieved from reference TRBV19 and TRBJ1-1, is DGGITQSPKYLFRKEGQNVTLSCEQNLNHDAMYWYRQDPGQGLRLIYYSQIVNDFQKGDIAEGYSVSREKKESFPLTVTSAQKNPTAFYLCASSPAGDRGAFFGQGTRLTVV.

The rearrangement links TRBV5-8 to TRBJ1-5, with 7 bases matching TRBD1. Trimming removed 1 base from V and 7 bases from J; junction bases left unmatched: 8. The CDR3 sequence is 15 residues long. CDR1 and CDR2 from the germline V gene are SGHTS and YDEGEE. CDR3: CASSLLQGRRQPQHF. In DNA form, the CDR3 reads TGTGCCAGCAGCTTGCTACAGGGGCGGAGGCAGCCCCAGCATTTT. Combining the CDR3 with reference TRBV5-8 and TRBJ1-5 gives the whole variable domain EAGVTQSPTHLIKTRGQQATLRCSPISGHTSVYWYQQALGLGLQFLLWYDEGEERNRGNFPPRFSGRQFPNYSSELNVNALELEDSALYLCASSLLQGRRQPQHFGDGTRLSIL.

This chain joins TRBV5-4 and TRBJ1-6; D is unresolved. There are 13 residues in the CDR3. CDR1 is SGHNT and CDR2 is YYREEE in the germline V gene (reference sequence). The V end lost 3 bases, the J end lost 10 bases, and 11 bases lay between the germline ends. CDR3 in DNA: TGTGCCAGCAGCTCCGAACCCAGATCACCCCTCCACTTT. Amino acid sequence: CASSSEPRSPLHF. The entire variable domain, with the rest obtained from reference TRBV5-4 and TRBJ1-6, is as follows: ETGVTQSPTHLIKTRGQQVTLRCSSQSGHNTVSWYQQALGQGPQFIFQYYREEENGRGNFPPRFSGLQFPNYSSELNVNALELDDSALYLCASSSEPRSPLHFGNGTRLTVT.

This chain uses TRBV28 with TRBJ2-7; unclear D gene. Germline CDR1 is MDHEN and CDR2 is SYDVKM. V gave up 5 bases and J gave up 0 bases, with 14 bases separating them. The CDR3 is 15 residues long. CDR3 coding DNA: TGTGCCAGCAGTACCTCTCACAGAGGCTCCTACGAGCAGTACTTC. Residues: CASSTSHRGSYEQYF.

V and J are TRBV6-5 and TRBJ2-5; 8 bases match TRBD2. V was pared by 3 bases and J by 9 bases, with 9 bases of the junction left unmatched. The V gene's germline CDR1 is MNHEY and CDR2 SVGAGI. This CDR3 region has 14 residues. DNA of the CDR3: TGTGCCAGCAGTTATCTAGCGGGCCGGTCGGCCCAGTACTTC. Amino acid sequence: CASSYLAGRSAQYF.

The chain carries TRBV30 and TRBJ1-6, with a weak D call TRBD1 (5 bases). This CDR3 is 15 amino acids long. CDR1 and CDR2 (germline): GTSNPN, SVGIG (reference sequence). Trimming took 7 bases from V and 4 from J, leaving 17 bases between them. For the CDR3, the DNA is TGTGCCTTACTTATCCGGGACTGGTATAATTCACCCCTCCACTTT. This gives the protein CALLIRDWYNSPLHF.

The gene calls are TRBV9 and TRBJ1-3; the D is unclear. Germline CDR1 reads SGDLS; CDR2 reads YYNGEE. The CDR3 has 15 residues. Trimming removed 3 bases from V and 0 bases from J, with 10 bases in between. The CDR3 here is CASSAPSISGNTIYF. Written as DNA, the CDR3 is TGTGCCAGCAGCGCCCCAAGTATCTCTGGAAACACCATATATTTT.

The chain couples TRBV11-3 to TRBJ2-1; D gene uncertain. The germline gives CDR1 SGHNT, CDR2 YENEEA. The CDR3 runs to 13 residues. Trimming cost V 1 base and J 6 bases, with 7 bases left between them. The CDR3 nucleotides read TGTGCCAGCAGCTTAGGCCCGGTCAATGAGCAGTTCTTC. Residues: CASSLGPVNEQFF.

The chain links TRBV4-2 to TRBJ1-1; D remains unclear. CDR3 length equals 15 residues. The V end was cut by 1 base, the J end by 0 bases, with 9 bases between. Germline V gene sequence: CDR1 LGHNA, CDR2 YNFKEQ. Written as DNA, the CDR3 is TGTGCCAGCAGCCAAGTGAGCACCTTGAACACTGAAGCTTTCTTT. The encoded protein is CASSQVSTLNTEAFF.

The chain employs TRBV21-1 and TRBJ2-7; the D call of TRBD2 is as the table states it, not checked on the DNA. TRBV21-1 is reported as a pseudogene. There are 16 residues in the CDR3. This CDR3 is CASSRSKRDTPYEQYF. In nucleotides, the CDR3 is TGTGCCAGCAGCAGAAGCAAGCGGGACACCCCCTACGAGCAGTACTTC.

This clone came up a few times. This sequence joins TRBV7-2 and TRBJ2-2; the match to TRBD2 covers 9 bases. The CDR3 runs 15 residues. CDR1 and CDR2 (germline): SGHTA, FQGNSA. J lost 7 bases, V lost 4 bases, and 7 bases had no gene match. CDR3 region: CASSSGSGGFGELFF. DNA of the CDR3: TGTGCCAGCAGCTCCGGAAGCGGGGGGTTCGGGGAGCTGTTTTTT.

The V call is TRBV11-2, the J call TRBJ2-7; possible D gene TRBD2, 6 bases. With 5 bases removed from V and 3 bases from J, the gap between germline ends came to 11 bases. This CDR3 contains 13 residues. Germline CDR1 and CDR2: SGHAT and FQNNGV. CDR3: CASSLGGFYEQYF. The CDR3 DNA is TGTGCCAGCAGCCTGGGGGGTTTCTACGAGCAGTACTTC.

This chain joins TRBV5-1 and TRBJ2-1; TRBD2 matches 7 bases. CDR3 length: 14 amino acids. V dropped 10 bases and J dropped 9; count of bases not matched to a gene: 16. CDR1 and CDR2 (germline): SGHRS, YFSETQ. The CDR3 region has the DNA TGCGCCGGGAAGACTGGACTAGGGCCCACTGAGCAGTTCTTC. It yields the protein CAGKTGLGPTEQFF.

The J gene is TRBJ2-3, the V gene TRBV27; D not resolved. V was cut by 4 bases and J by 2 bases, with 10 bases left in between. The CDR3 totals 14 residues. Germline V CDR1 and CDR2: MNHEY, SMNVEV (reference sequence). DNA of the CDR3: TGTGCCAGCAGTTCAACTCGGATCACAGATACGCAGTATTTT. Encoded protein: CASSSTRITDTQYF.

This clone is judged medium-sized. The CDR3 sequence: CASSGWTSGRITDTQYF. The DNA for the CDR3 is TGTGCCAGCAGTGGATGGACTAGCGGGAGGATCACAGATACGCAGTATTTT. This rearrangement joins TRBV2 to TRBJ2-3; TRBD2 matches 14 bases. With V trimmed by 4 bases and J by 2 bases, 5 bases remained unmatched. Germline V gene sequence: CDR1 SNHLY, CDR2 FYNNEI. The CDR3 spans 17 residues. Together with reference TRBV2 and TRBJ2-3, the CDR3 gives the full variable domain: EPEVTQTPSHQVTQMGQEVILRCVPISNHLYFYWYRQILGQKVEFLVSFYNNEISEKSEIFDDQFSVERPDGSNFTLKIRSTKLEDSAMYFCASSGWTSGRITDTQYFGPGTRLTVL.

The chain has TRBV2 and TRBJ2-5; no reliable D call. The end of the DNA is better explained by TRBJ2-7, so the J call may be wrong. The CDR3 length is 11 residues. Germline lookup yields CDR1 SNHLY and CDR2 FYNNEI. The DNA for the CDR3 is TGTGCCAGCAGGGCGGACTACGAGCAGTACTTC. This translates into CASRADYEQYF.

This clone turned up a few times. This chain joins TRBV7-2 and TRBJ2-7; TRBD2 matches 8 bases. Trimming at V came to 7 bases and at J to 1 base, leaving 9 bases not matched to a gene. CDR3 length: 15 residues. From germline, CDR1 is SGHTA and CDR2 FQGNSA. CDR3 sequence reads: CASKAGALQSYEQYF. As DNA, the CDR3 is TGTGCCAGCAAAGCGGGGGCCCTTCAGTCCTACGAGCAGTACTTC.

This chain connects TRBV29-1 to TRBJ1-1; D call uncertain. V was pared by 5 bases and J by 0 bases, with 4 bases between. The germline V gene has CDR1 SQVTM and CDR2 ANQGSEA. The CDR3 has 11 amino acids. CDR3 bases: TGCAGCGTTAGCTTGAACACTGAAGCTTTCTTT. This sequence encodes CSVSLNTEAFF.

The chain recombines TRBV2 with TRBJ1-2; D remains ambiguous. From germline, CDR1 is SNHLY and CDR2 FYNNEI. The V end was cut by 6 bases, the J end by 8 bases, with 19 bases between. CDR3 length: 14 residues. The CDR3 loop is CASSPRAGERGYTF. The CDR3 DNA reads TGTGCCAGCAGCCCGAGGGCAGGCGAGCGCGGCTACACCTTC.

The rearrangement uses TRBV29-1 and TRBJ2-1; 8 positions agree with TRBD1. The V segment lost 6 bases and the J segment 5 bases; nucleotides outside the gene matches: 9. Looked up from germline, CDR1 is SQVTM and CDR2 is ANQGSEA. CDR3 length: 14 amino acids. The CDR3 DNA is TGCAGCGTACTGAGACAGGGGTCGAACAATGAGCAGTTCTTC. The encoded protein is CSVLRQGSNNEQFF.